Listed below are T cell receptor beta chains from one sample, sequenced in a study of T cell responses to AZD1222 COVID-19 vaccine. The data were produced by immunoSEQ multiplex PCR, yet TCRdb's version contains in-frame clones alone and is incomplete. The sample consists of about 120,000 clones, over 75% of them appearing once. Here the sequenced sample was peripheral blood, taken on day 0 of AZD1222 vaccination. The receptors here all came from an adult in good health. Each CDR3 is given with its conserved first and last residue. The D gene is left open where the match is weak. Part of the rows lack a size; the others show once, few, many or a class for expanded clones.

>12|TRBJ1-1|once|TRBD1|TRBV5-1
CASSWTGIEAFF
TGCGCCAGCAGCTGGACAGGGATTGAAGCTTTCTTT
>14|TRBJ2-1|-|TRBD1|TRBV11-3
CASSSTGVYNEQFF
TGTGCCAGCAGCTCTACAGGGGTATACAATGAGCAGTTCTTC
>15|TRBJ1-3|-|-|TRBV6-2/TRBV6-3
CASSTGRVSGNTIYF
TGTGCCAGCAGTACAGGGAGGGTCTCTGGAAACACCATATATTTT
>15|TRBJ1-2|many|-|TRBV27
CASRYSGSKGVSYTF
TGTGCCAGCAGGTATTCAGGGTCTAAGGGGGTGAGCTACACCTTC
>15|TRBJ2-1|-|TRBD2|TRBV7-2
CASSVIAGSYNEQFF
TGTGCCAGCAGCGTAATAGCGGGGTCCTACAATGAGCAGTTCTTC
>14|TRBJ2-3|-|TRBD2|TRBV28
CASSTSGRGDTQYF
TGTGCCAGCAGTACTAGCGGGAGGGGAGATACGCAGTATTTT
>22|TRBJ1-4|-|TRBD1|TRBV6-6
CASSPLGQGAFWGYSTNEKLFF
TGTGCCAGCAGTCCCCTGGGACAGGGGGCTTTTTGGGGATATTCAACTAATGAAAAACTGTTTTTT
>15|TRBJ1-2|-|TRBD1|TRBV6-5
CASSYSDRGMGGYTF
TGTGCCAGCAGTTACTCAGACAGGGGAATGGGTGGCTACACCTTC
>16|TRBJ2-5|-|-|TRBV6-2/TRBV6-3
CASSQGPRDPGETQYF
TGTGCCAGCAGTCAAGGACCCCGGGACCCCGGGGAGACCCAGTACTTC
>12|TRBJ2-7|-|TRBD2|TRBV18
CASSPGGDEQYF
TGTGCCAGCTCACCGGGAGGGGACGAGCAGTACTTC
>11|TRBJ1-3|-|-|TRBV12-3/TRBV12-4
CASSRTGPGYF
TGTGCCAGCAGCAGGACGGGACCAGGATATTTT
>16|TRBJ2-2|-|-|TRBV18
CASSLQAPGYTGELFF
TGTGCCAGCTCACTGCAGGCCCCCGGTTACACCGGGGAGCTGTTTTTT
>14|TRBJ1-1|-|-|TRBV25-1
CASRNRESYTEAFF
TGTGCCAGCAGGAACAGGGAATCCTACACTGAAGCTTTCTTT
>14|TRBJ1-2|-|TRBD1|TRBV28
CASRPTGGFAGYTF
TGTGCCAGCAGACCGACAGGGGGTTTTGCTGGCTACACCTTC
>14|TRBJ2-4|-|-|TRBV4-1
CASSQERAKNIQYF
TGCGCCAGCAGCCAAGAGAGAGCCAAAAACATTCAGTACTTC
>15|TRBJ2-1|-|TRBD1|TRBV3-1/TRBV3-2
CASSQGTGTYNEQFF
TGTGCCAGCAGCCAAGGGACAGGGACATACAATGAGCAGTTCTTC
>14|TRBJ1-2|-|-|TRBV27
CASSLRGAGYGYTF
TGTGCCAGCAGTTTAAGGGGGGCAGGGTATGGCTACACCTTC
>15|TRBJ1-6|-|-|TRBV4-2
CASSPQRGGESPLHF
TGTGCCAGCAGCCCCCAAAGGGGAGGGGAATCACCCCTCCACTTT
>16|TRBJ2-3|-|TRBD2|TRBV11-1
CASSDGLAGHTDTQYF
TGTGCCAGCAGTGACGGACTAGCGGGACACACAGATACGCAGTATTTT
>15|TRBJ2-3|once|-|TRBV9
CASSTRGDPTDTQYF
TGTGCCAGCAGCACAAGGGGGGATCCCACAGATACGCAGTATTTT
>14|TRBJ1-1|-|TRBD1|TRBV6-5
CASTDGDRATEAFF
TGTGCCAGCACCGACGGGGACAGGGCCACTGAAGCTTTCTTT
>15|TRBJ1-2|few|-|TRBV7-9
CASSFTHVGENGYTF
TGTGCCAGCAGCTTTACCCACGTCGGAGAAAATGGCTACACCTTC
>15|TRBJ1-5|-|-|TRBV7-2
CASSLSEGFGQPQHF
TGTGCCAGCAGCTTATCAGAGGGGTTCGGTCAGCCCCAGCATTTT
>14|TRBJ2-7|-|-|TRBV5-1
CASSLRVSSYEQYF
TGCGCCAGCAGCTTGAGGGTAAGCTCCTACGAGCAGTACTTC
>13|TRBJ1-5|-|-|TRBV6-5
CASRDSGDQPQHF
TGTGCCAGCAGGGACAGCGGGGATCAGCCCCAGCATTTT
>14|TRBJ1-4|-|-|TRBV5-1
CASSAGTTNEKLFF
TGCGCCAGCAGCGCCGGGACAACTAATGAAAAACTGTTTTTT
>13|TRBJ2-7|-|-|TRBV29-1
CSVEADQSYEQYF
TGCAGCGTTGAAGCCGACCAGTCCTACGAGCAGTACTTC
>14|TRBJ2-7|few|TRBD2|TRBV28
CASNRAGSYYEQYF
TGTGCCAGCAACCGAGCGGGGAGCTACTACGAGCAGTACTTC